A single sample is the source of the 18 T cell receptor beta chains below, sequenced in a study of chemoradiotherapy in HPV16-positive cancers. Repertoires were generated with immunoSEQ multiplex PCR, while TCRdb's copy carries only in-frame clones and drops some. The sample includes about 3,100 clones, about 89% of them seen just once. The specimen was tumor tissue, collected from a patient who underwent chemoradiotherapy. The receptors originated from a human donor with HPV-associated anogenital cancer.

V gene TRBV2 combines with J gene TRBJ1-5; TRBD1 agrees at 7 bases. With 7 bases clipped from V and 1 base from J, the junction kept 4 bases outside the gene matches. The germline V gene encodes CDR1 SNHLY and CDR2 FYNNEI. The CDR3 has 14 amino acids. The CDR3 reads CASNLQGSNQPQHF. The CDR3 DNA reads as TGTGCCAGCAACCTACAGGGGAGCAATCAGCCCCAGCATTTT.

V gene TRBV11-2 combines with J gene TRBJ1-2; 7 bases align to TRBD1. Per the germline V gene, CDR1 is SGHAT and CDR2 is FQNNGV. The junction had 9 bases not matched to a gene; V was cut back by 5 bases and J by 6 bases. The CDR3 extends over 14 amino acids. Here the CDR3 reads CASSEEVQGDGYTF. CDR3 sequence (DNA): TGTGCCAGCAGCGAAGAGGTTCAGGGGGATGGCTACACCTTC.

The V gene is TRBV2, the J gene TRBJ2-5, with 11 bases fitting TRBD1. This CDR3 has 15 amino acids. After removal of 7 bases from V and 5 bases from J, the junction contained 9 bases not matched to a gene. Per the germline V gene, CDR1 is SNHLY and CDR2 is FYNNEI. The CDR3 spells CASKPGQGVRETQYF. DNA for the CDR3: TGTGCCAGCAAACCGGGACAGGGGGTCAGGGAGACCCAGTACTTC.

This chain uses TRBV5-1 with TRBJ1-4; 8 bases are shared with TRBD1. Germline trimming cut 4 bases from V and 0 bases from J; bases unmatched to any gene: 17. The CDR3 is 20 amino acids. Germline V gene lookup returns CDR1 SGHRS and CDR2 YFSETQ. CDR3 coding DNA: TGCGCCAGCAGCGATAACCCCAATAGACAGGGGCCGACAACTAATGAAAAACTGTTTTTT. Protein sequence: CASSDNPNRQGPTTNEKLFF.

The chain combines TRBV2 with TRBJ1-5; D unclear. Trimming left V 4 bases short and J 0 bases short, with 7 bases between. The CDR3 extends over 14 amino acids. Germline V gives CDR1 SNHLY, CDR2 FYNNEI. As DNA, the CDR3 is TGTGCCAGCAGTGCACAGTATAGCAATCAGCCCCAGCATTTT. Translating it yields CASSAQYSNQPQHF.

This clone was observed once. The V call is TRBV10-3, the J call TRBJ2-1; possible D gene TRBD2, 6 bases. The germline gives CDR1 ENHRY, CDR2 SYGVKD. This CDR3 spans 16 amino acids. With 0 bases removed from V and 0 bases from J, the gap between germline ends came to 9 bases. CDR3 DNA sequence: TGTGCCATCAGTGAGTCGATGGGGGGCTCCTACAATGAGCAGTTCTTC. Translating it yields CAISESMGGSYNEQFF.

V gene TRBV5-5 combines with J gene TRBJ2-7; no definite D call. The ends were cut back, 0 bases at V and 3 bases at J, with 4 bases in the middle. Germline V gene data show CDR1 as SGHKS and CDR2 as YYEKEE (reference sequence). This CDR3 contains 12 residues. The CDR3 DNA reads as TGTGCCAGCAGCTTGGAAAGCTACGAGCAGTACTTC. This encodes CASSLESYEQYF.

This chain uses TRBV27 with TRBJ1-2; no clear D. From germline, CDR1 is MNHEY and CDR2 SMNVEV (reference sequence). V was trimmed by 8 bases and J by 3 bases, leaving 10 bases between them. There are 12 residues in the CDR3. The CDR3 protein is CASRGPYYGYTF. The DNA of the CDR3 is TGTGCCAGCCGTGGGCCCTACTATGGCTACACCTTC.

This clone was observed once. The V and J genes are TRBV20-1 and TRBJ1-2; D not resolved. The CDR3 sequence is 11 residues long. CDR1 and CDR2 (germline): DFQATT, SNEGSKA (reference sequence). The CDR3 region has the DNA TGCCTGGGCGGGGAGGGTTATGGCTACACCTTC. Its protein is CLGGEGYGYTF.

The rearrangement uses TRBV28 and TRBJ1-5; D unresolved. CDR1 is MDHEN, CDR2 SYDVKM, per germline. The CDR3 has 15 amino acids. V shed 0 bases and J shed 3 bases, with 9 bases lying between them. CDR3 sequence (DNA): TGTGCCAGCAGTTTATGGGCGGCCAACAATCAGCCCCAGCATTTT. It encodes CASSLWAANNQPQHF. The whole variable domain, remainder taken from reference TRBV28 and TRBJ1-5, is DVKVTQSSRYLVKRTGEKVFLECVQDMDHENMFWYRQDPGLGLRLIYFSYDVKMKEKGDIPEGYSVSREKKERFSLILESASTNQTSMYLCASSLWAANNQPQHFGDGTRLSIL.

This chain uses TRBV6-5 with TRBJ2-6, with D uncertain. V was clipped by 7 bases and J by 2 bases, with 6 bases between them. This CDR3 is 13 amino acids long. Germline CDR1 and CDR2: MNHEY and SVGAGI. The CDR3 spells CASTQAGANVLTF. The CDR3 bases are TGTGCCAGCACCCAAGCTGGGGCCAACGTCCTGACTTTC.

The rearrangement links TRBV5-1 to TRBJ2-7; D remains ambiguous. Trimming removed 0 bases from V and 2 bases from J, with 12 bases in between. Germline-derived CDR1 and CDR2 are SGHRS and YFSETQ. The CDR3 loop spans 15 amino acids. The CDR3 nucleotides are TGCGCCAGCAGCTTGGCCCCCCAGGAAGCCTACGAGCAGTACTTC. Translating it yields CASSLAPQEAYEQYF.

The V call is TRBV4-1, the J call TRBJ2-7; maybe TRBD2 (5 bases). From germline, CDR1 is MGHRA and CDR2 YSYEKL. The CDR3 is 12 amino acids. Trimming shortened V by 3 bases and J by 6 bases, and 9 bases separated the two germline ends. CDR3 sequence: CASSHDGGEQYF. The CDR3 nucleotides are TGCGCCAGCAGCCATGATGGAGGCGAGCAGTACTTC.

The V call is TRBV11-2, the J call TRBJ2-2, with D perhaps being TRBD1 or TRBD2 (5 bases each). CDR3 length: 18 amino acids. Per germline, CDR1 SGHAT and CDR2 FQNNGV. The V end was cut by 6 bases, the J end by 0 bases, with 20 bases between. The CDR3 spells CASRSGLAGIANTGELFF. The DNA for the CDR3 is TGTGCCAGCAGATCAGGGCTAGCAGGGATCGCGAACACCGGGGAGCTGTTTTTT.

The chain carries TRBV6-5 and TRBJ1-1; D not certain. CDR3 length equals 15 residues. The germline V and J ends were trimmed by 2 bases and 0 bases, with 10 bases remaining between them. Germline CDR1 and CDR2: MNHEY and SVGAGI. The CDR3 is CASSYVPSLNTEAFF. The DNA for the CDR3 is TGTGCCAGCAGTTACGTACCGAGTCTGAACACTGAAGCTTTCTTT.

The chain is built from TRBV28 and TRBJ1-4; D is uncertain. The CDR3 extends over 12 amino acids. CDR1 MDHEN and CDR2 SYDVKM come from the germline V gene. V was trimmed by 5 bases and J by 8 bases, leaving 9 bases between them. CDR3 DNA: TGTGCCAGCAGTCTCGGACGCGAAAAACTGTTTTTT. Translation: CASSLGREKLFF.

The rearrangement joins TRBV6-5 to TRBJ1-6, with 9 bases that match TRBD1. The CDR3 sequence is 14 residues long. Unmatched junction bases numbered 4, after V lost 6 bases and J lost 7 bases. Germline values: CDR1 MNHEY, CDR2 SVGAGI. CDR3 sequence (DNA): TGTGCCAGCAGAGGACAGGGGTTGAATTCACCCCTCCACTTT. This encodes CASRGQGLNSPLHF.

The chain uses TRBV21-1 and TRBJ1-5; TRBD1, the D gene given by the table, was not confirmed from the DNA. TRBV21-1 is marked as a pseudogene. The CDR3 totals 17 residues. The CDR3 loop is CASSSQTEDRGNQPQHF. As DNA, the CDR3 is TGTGCCAGCAGCTCCCAAACGGAGGACAGGGGTAATCAGCCCCAGCATTTT.